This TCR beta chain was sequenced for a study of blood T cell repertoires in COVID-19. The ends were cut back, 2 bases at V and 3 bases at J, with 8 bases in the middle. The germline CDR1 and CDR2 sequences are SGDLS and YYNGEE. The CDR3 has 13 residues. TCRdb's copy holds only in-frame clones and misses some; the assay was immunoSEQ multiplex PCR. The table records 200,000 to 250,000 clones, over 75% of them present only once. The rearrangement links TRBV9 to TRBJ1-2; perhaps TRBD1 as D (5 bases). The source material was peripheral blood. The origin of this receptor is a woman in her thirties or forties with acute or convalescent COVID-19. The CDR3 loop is CASSVGRDYGYTF. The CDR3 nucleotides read TGTGCCAGCAGCGTTGGCAGGGACTATGGCTACACCTTC.